A single sample is the source of the 14 T cell receptor beta chains below, sequenced in a study of T cells in Graves' hyperthyroidism and ophthalmopathy. Researchers took RNA transcripts and amplified the TCR beta CDR3 regions from them. The HTBI primer set was used in a first-round RT-PCR of the TCR CDR3. One entry per CDR3 protein, called by TCRdb with MiXCR from the multiplex PCR reads. The sample consists of approximately 610,000 distinct CDR3 sequences, roughly 14% of them appearing once. Sample: blood. Receptors were obtained from a woman between 35 and 50 years old with Graves' ophthalmopathy.

This clonotype was detected ten times or more. This rearrangement joins TRBV6-5 to TRBJ2-7, with 9 positions matching TRBD2. V was clipped by 6 bases and J by 1 base; unmatched bases: 13. CDR3 length: 17 amino acids. Germline V gene lookup returns CDR1 MNHEY and CDR2 SVGAGI. CDR3 amino acids: CASRPLHGLASSYEQYF. CDR3 nucleotide sequence: TGTGCCAGCAGACCTCTTCATGGACTAGCGTCGTCCTACGAGCAGTACTTC.

This clonotype was counted at least ten times. The chain has TRBV19 and TRBJ1-1; D is uncertain. The germline V and J ends were trimmed by 7 bases and 2 bases, with 11 bases remaining between them. The CDR3 runs 13 residues. Per germline, CDR1 LNHDA and CDR2 SQIVND (reference sequence). The CDR3 protein is CASMRGTNTEAFF. CDR3 DNA: TGTGCCAGTATGCGGGGAACAAACACTGAAGCTTTCTTT.

This clonotype was counted ten times or more. The J gene is TRBJ1-1, the V gene TRBV2; D is undetermined. This CDR3 spans 11 amino acids. Germline CDR1 SNHLY, CDR2 FYNNEI. Between the trimmed V and J ends, which lost 8 bases and 3 bases, there was a span of 7 bases. The CDR3 DNA sequence: TGTGCCAGCCAGGAGGACACTGAAGCTTTCTTT. It translates to CASQEDTEAFF.

This clonotype was found a few times. The rearrangement uses TRBV19 and TRBJ2-7; D gene unclear. The germline V gene has CDR1 LNHDA and CDR2 SQIVND (reference sequence). This CDR3 region has 14 residues. Between the trimmed V and J ends, which lost 3 bases and 3 bases, there was a span of 12 bases. DNA of the CDR3: TGTGCCAGTAGTATGGTCCCAGGTAACTACGAGCAGTACTTC. It codes for CASSMVPGNYEQYF.

This clonotype has just a few counts. The rearrangement links TRBV6-2 or TRBV6-3 to TRBJ2-7; no reliable D call. CDR1 and CDR2 (germline): MNHEY, SVGEGT. The CDR3 has 16 residues. V was clipped by 2 bases and J by 4 bases, with 18 bases between them. In DNA form, the CDR3 reads TGTGCCAGCAGTTACCGCCCGGCTAGTCGCTCGTACGAGCAGTACTTC. It yields the protein CASSYRPASRSYEQYF.

This clonotype was counted many times. The chain uses TRBV6-5 and TRBJ2-7; 9 bases agree with TRBD2. The V gene end was trimmed by 8 bases and the J gene end by 5 bases; junction bases not matched to a gene: 10. CDR3 length: 14 amino acids. Germline CDR1 reads MNHEY; CDR2 reads SVGAGI. The CDR3: CASGVVAGVDEQYF. CDR3 bases: TGTGCCAGCGGGGTCGTAGCGGGAGTTGACGAGCAGTACTTC.

The rearrangement links TRBV5-1 to TRBJ2-7; TRBD2 agrees at 11 bases. The CDR3 is made up of 15 amino acids. The germline V gene encodes CDR1 SGHRS and CDR2 YFSETQ. The J segment lost 3 bases and the V segment lost 5 bases, leaving 7 bases of the junction unmatched. CDR3 region: CASRPTGLADYEQYF. The CDR3 DNA reads as TGCGCCAGCAGACCAACGGGACTAGCGGACTACGAGCAGTACTTC.

Many counts were recorded for this clonotype. The V gene is TRBV12-5, the J gene TRBJ2-2, with TRBD2 as a possible D gene (6 bases). V gave up 2 bases and J gave up 1 base, with 14 bases separating them. The germline gives CDR1 LGHNT, CDR2 FRNRAP. This CDR3 is 17 amino acids long. CDR3 nucleotide sequence: TGTGCTAGTGGTTTGCTCCGGGAGCCCGGGAACACCGGGGAGCTGTTTTTT. The encoded protein is CASGLLREPGNTGELFF.

The chain couples TRBV4-1 to TRBJ1-5, with a tentative D call TRBD1 (6 bases). This CDR3 contains 18 residues. V lost 2 bases to trimming and J lost 1 base, with 18 bases between them. The V gene's germline CDR1 is MGHRA and CDR2 YSYEKL. The CDR3 region is CASSQSYPRTGSNQPQHF. Written as DNA, the CDR3 is TGCGCCAGCAGCCAATCATACCCCCGAACAGGGAGCAATCAGCCCCAGCATTTT.

At least ten counts were recorded for this clonotype. The J gene is TRBJ2-7, the V gene TRBV20-1, with D perhaps being TRBD1 or TRBD2 (5 bases each). Germline loops: CDR1 DFQATT, CDR2 SNEGSKA (reference sequence). The CDR3 covers 15 residues. Trimming removed 0 bases at V and 5 bases at J, with 17 bases between. The CDR3 sequence: CSARDLRDRSDEQYF. Written as DNA, the CDR3 is TGCAGTGCTAGAGACCTCCGGGACCGCTCAGACGAGCAGTACTTC.

On this clonotype: Just one base apart from a much larger clone, this may be a read error. This chain connects TRBV12-3 or TRBV12-4 to TRBJ1-1, with D hard to call. The CDR3 contains 14 residues. V was pared by 6 bases and J by 7 bases, with 18 bases between. CDR3 sequence: CASSRHKGLIEAFF. The CDR3 DNA reads TGTGCCAGCAGCCGACACAAGGGATTGATTGAAGCTTTCTTT.

At least ten counts were recorded for this clonotype. The chain uses TRBV11-2 and TRBJ2-5; 14 nucleotides line up with TRBD2. Germline loops: CDR1 SGHAT, CDR2 FQNNGV. The CDR3 runs 16 residues. V was clipped by 5 bases and J by 5 bases; unmatched bases: 7. CDR3 DNA sequence: TGTGCCAGCAGCGCGGGACTAGCGGGAGAGGAGGAGACCCAGTACTTC. Amino acid sequence: CASSAGLAGEEETQYF.

This clonotype was recorded at least ten times. The rearrangement uses TRBV29-1 and TRBJ2-5; 10 nucleotides align to TRBD1. The CDR3 runs 14 residues. Germline V CDR1 and CDR2: SQVTM, ANQGSEA. V lost 3 bases, J lost 2 bases, and 3 bases stayed unmatched. CDR3 nucleotide sequence: TGCAGCGTTGAGGACAGGGGGAAACAAGAGACCCAGTACTTC. Amino acid sequence: CSVEDRGKQETQYF.

The chain recombines TRBV12-3 or TRBV12-4 with TRBJ2-7; D is ambiguous. The CDR3 is 11 amino acids. V lost 6 bases and J lost 7, with 10 bases in between. The CDR3 sequence: CASRVGSEQYF. The CDR3 DNA reads TGTGCCAGCAGGGTTGGCTCGGAGCAGTACTTC.